One and the same sample provided the 5 T cell receptor beta chains below, sequenced in a study of T cell responses to AZD1222 COVID-19 vaccine. Clones were read by immunoSEQ multiplex PCR, and TCRdb kept only the in-frame ones, dropping some. Here the sample spans over 70,000 clones, 85% to 90% being singletons. The specimen comprised peripheral blood, sampled on day 0 of MenACWY control vaccination. These receptors all stem from an adult in good health.

This chain joins TRBV19 and TRBJ2-7; the D gene could be TRBD1 or TRBD2 (6 bases each). The V gene lost 6 bases and the J gene lost 7 bases, with 22 bases spanning the gap. CDR3 length equals 15 residues. Germline loops: CDR1 LNHDA, CDR2 SQIVND (reference sequence). CDR3 nucleotide sequence: TGTGCCAGTAGCCAAACGACGGCCGTAGGGGGGGAGCAGTACTTC. This sequence encodes CASSQTTAVGGEQYF.

CDR3 residues: CSVATGDLFNEQYF. The CDR3 DNA reads as TGCAGCGTTGCAACTGGGGACCTTTTTAACGAGCAGTACTTC. The genes are TRBV29-1 and TRBJ2-7, with D perhaps being TRBD1 or TRBD2 (5 bases each). The germline CDR1 and CDR2 sequences are SQVTM and ANQGSEA. The V gene lost 4 bases and the J gene lost 5 bases, with 18 bases spanning the gap. The CDR3 length is 14 residues.

The chain joins TRBV9 to TRBJ1-1; tentative D call: TRBD1 (6 bases). With 3 bases removed from V and 3 bases from J, the gap between germline ends came to 18 bases. CDR3 length: 16 residues. Germline CDR1 reads SGDLS; CDR2 reads YYNGEE. The CDR3 nucleotides read TGTGCCAGCAGCGAGGGATCACAGGGTAGAGACACTGAAGCTTTCTTT. Its translation is CASSEGSQGRDTEAFF.

In its sample, this clone was seen a few times. The chain employs TRBV9 and TRBJ1-5; D uncertain. The CDR3 loop spans 14 amino acids. V lost 0 bases, J lost 3 bases, and 7 bases lay in between. Germline CDR1 reads SGDLS; CDR2 reads YYNGEE. CDR3 sequence (DNA): TGTGCCAGCAGCGTAGGAGGGTCCAATCAGCCCCAGCATTTT. Amino acids: CASSVGGSNQPQHF. Filled out from reference TRBV9 and TRBJ1-5, the complete variable domain reads DSGVTQTPKHLITATGQRVTLRCSPRSGDLSVYWYQQSLDQGLQFLIQYYNGEERAKGNILERFSAQQFPDLHSELNLSSLELGDSALYFCASSVGGSNQPQHFGDGTRLSIL.

This rearrangement joins TRBV2 to TRBJ1-1, with D possibly being TRBD1 (6 bases). CDR1 is SNHLY, CDR2 FYNNEI, per germline. V was cut by 4 bases and J by 4 bases, with 13 bases left in between. The CDR3 loop spans 14 amino acids. CDR3 region: CASSGPGVGTEAFF. CDR3 nucleotide sequence: TGTGCCAGCAGTGGACCAGGGGTAGGCACTGAAGCTTTCTTT.